This entry describes one TCR beta chain. This clonotype has just a few counts. What antigen it recognizes has not been identified. Base qualities are not recorded, but no much larger clone differs from it by a single base. The CDR3 contains 16 residues, cysteine and phenylalanine counted. Just the 48-base CDR3 DNA is kept, in frame starting at base 1. The germline V gene (reference sequence) supplies CDR1 SEHNR and CDR2 FQNEAQ. V is cut by 5 bases and J by 4 bases, and the space between the germline ends is 15 bases. All donors were healthy Caucasians. Three pairs of female monozygotic twins, all aged 18 to 29 years, were included in the twin cohort. Positive isolation kits from Invitrogen were used to isolate the CD4+ and CD8+ T cell populations. This sample is drawn from a study of identical twins (TCRdb year 2016). Background on the whole study: To test whether fetal clonotypes persist, the study used deep sequencing on TCR alpha and beta repertoires from monozygotic twins, unrelated adults of various ages, and cord blood. Replicate twin experiments were performed at different times using different library preparation protocols to rule out contamination.

General conclusions and limits of the study: In monozygotic twins, out-of-frame TCR alpha sharing was systematically underestimated by recombination models, although the models agreed with sharing between unrelated individuals. Excess twin sharing in beta out-of-frame sequences was weaker because fewer shared sequences lowered the signal-to-noise ratio. Abundant cord blood beta clonotypes carried fewer insertions; young adult naive repertoires showed a weaker similar trend, while memory repertoires showed none. Zero-insertion analyses could be partly confounded by invariant T cells such as MAIT and iNKT, although diverse VJ usage argued against such confounding for most clonotypes. Compared with coincidental sharing between unrelated individuals, out-of-frame TCR alpha sequences shared between twins showed an excess of sequences with low generation probability. Because the same donors could not be followed over many years, conclusions were based on cross-sectional statistical analysis.

Library preparation employed 5' RACE. Sequencing was carried out with an Illumina HiSeq 2000. Template switching introduced a universal primer binding site; the final cDNA contained a unique molecular identifier, enabling accurate counting of TCR cDNA molecules. First-strand cDNA for TCR alpha and beta chains was synthesized from specific primers in the conserved constant-segment region. To control for contamination, every cDNA library was double barcoded, receiving both a SMART-Mk sample barcode and Illumina barcodes. Two successive PCR steps introduced TruSeq adapter sequences along with Illumina sample barcodes. The Illumina HiSeq platform was used with custom primers to sequence TCR alpha and beta cDNA libraries. The study's own analysis went as follows. MiGEC was used to process raw reads and extract unique molecular identifiers, and MiXCR was used to find CDR3 positions. For each individual, recombination models were inferred using an EM algorithm with the repgenHMM and IGoR tools. Shared clonotypes were analyzed with the tcR package in R, and sharing was normalized by the product of cloneset sizes. Out-of-frame nonproductive sequences were analyzed to study raw recombination free of thymic and clonal selection effects. TCRdb redid the processing of the public reads, applying fastp at Q25 and MiXCR, and retained in-frame beta chains. Identical CDR3 proteins give one entry, which carries the most common genes and DNA. In this record, the V and J calls reflect TCRdb's handling and not the investigators' own analysis. The sample table contains 500,000 to 600,000 distinct CDR3 sequences; only one count was recorded for around 20% of them. The ten biggest clones cover around 0.91% of the sample.

The same data also contributed to another study, on T cells expressing NK-cell markers. As noted in the second study: About 8 donors provided sorted CD3+CD56+NKG2C+, CD3+CD56+NKG2C- and CD3+CD56-NKG2C+ T-cell subsets, whose TCR beta-chain repertoires were profiled. Seven of the eight sequenced donors were HCMV-seropositive and one was HCMV-seronegative. In several experiments an anti-gammadeltaTCR antibody was added to restrict sorting to alphabetaTCR-expressing T cells. In six donors, the dominant CD3+CD56+NKG2C+ clonotypes were found to rank among the top 10 CD8+ clonotypes and to make up about 1.0-8% of CD8+ T cells. Those dominant clonotypes were again the most abundant among CD3+CD56-NKG2C+ cells in a few donors, at 28.3-60.1%. Whether the expanded NKG2C-expressing T cell clones were specific for HCMV antigens remained unclear. The eight sequenced donors were randomly selected healthy volunteers, three men and five women. HCMV serostatus was determined by detecting HCMV-specific IgG in serum with a commercial ELISA kit. MIGEC was used to demultiplex reads and group the reads by UMI, and MiTCR was used to assemble and quantify clonotypes. To exclude erroneous sequences, only TCR cDNA sequences supported by at least two reads were retained. The tcR package was used for downstream repertoire analysis, with clonotypes matched between fractions based on CDR3 nucleotide sequence plus V segment. VDJmatch was used to annotate antigen specificity against VDJdb, with one amino acid substitution in CDR3 allowed.

This chain is built from TRBV7-9 and TRBJ2-6; the D gene identity is not certain. The origin of this receptor is a woman between 18 and 30 years old in good health. Sequencing was performed on CD4+ T cells sorted from blood. The CDR3 protein: CASSPPGLRGANVLTF. The nucleotides read TGTGCCAGCAGCCCCCCCGGGCTAAGAGGGGCCAACGTCCTGACTTTC.